This T cell receptor (beta chain) is from a study of cytomegalovirus exposure and HLA in healthy donors. The wider study: HLA-typed donors contributed some 83 million unique TCRs, which were held in an early data release. Study results and caveats: Apparent HLA restriction characterized most CMV-associated TCR beta chains in a later analysis.

A remark on this clone: Its antigen is unidentified.

Germline CDR1 and CDR2: LNHDA and SQIVND (reference sequence). Trimming took 1 base from V and 5 from J; bases not matched to a gene: 6. There are 16 residues in the CDR3. Primers: 60 Vbeta forward and 13 Jbeta reverse. Libraries were prepared by immunoSEQ multiplex PCR; TCRdb keeps only in-frame clonotypes and omits some of them. Altogether roughly 100,000 clones are present, about 75% being singletons, with the ten largest covering roughly 2.5%. The clonotype originates from a man in his forties in good health and CMV-seronegative. The sample comprised PBMCs. The V and J genes are TRBV19 and TRBJ2-7, with 12 nucleotides matching TRBD1. In DNA, the CDR3 is TGTGCCAGTAGTATAGCCTCGGGACAGGGGGCCCACGAGCAGTACTTC. Translation: CASSIASGQGAHEQYF.